This TCR beta chain was recorded in a study of radiotherapy plus CTLA-4 blockade in lung cancer. The assay was immunoSEQ multiplex PCR, and TCRdb's table has in-frame clones only and misses some. Among about 98,000 clones listed, roughly four fifths were seen once. With 7 bases clipped from V and 4 bases from J, the junction kept 5 bases outside the gene matches. The CDR3 sequence is 14 residues long. CDR1 and CDR2 from the germline V gene are LGHNA and YNFKEQ. The V gene is TRBV4-2, the J gene TRBJ2-1; 9 bases agree with TRBD2. The source of this sequence is a human donor with non-small cell lung cancer who had a partial response to radiotherapy plus ipilimumab. This sample comprised peripheral blood, obtained from a patient treated with radiotherapy plus ipilimumab. The CDR3 spells CASKGLAYYNEQFF. The CDR3 DNA reads TGTGCCAGCAAAGGACTAGCGTATTACAATGAGCAGTTCTTC.